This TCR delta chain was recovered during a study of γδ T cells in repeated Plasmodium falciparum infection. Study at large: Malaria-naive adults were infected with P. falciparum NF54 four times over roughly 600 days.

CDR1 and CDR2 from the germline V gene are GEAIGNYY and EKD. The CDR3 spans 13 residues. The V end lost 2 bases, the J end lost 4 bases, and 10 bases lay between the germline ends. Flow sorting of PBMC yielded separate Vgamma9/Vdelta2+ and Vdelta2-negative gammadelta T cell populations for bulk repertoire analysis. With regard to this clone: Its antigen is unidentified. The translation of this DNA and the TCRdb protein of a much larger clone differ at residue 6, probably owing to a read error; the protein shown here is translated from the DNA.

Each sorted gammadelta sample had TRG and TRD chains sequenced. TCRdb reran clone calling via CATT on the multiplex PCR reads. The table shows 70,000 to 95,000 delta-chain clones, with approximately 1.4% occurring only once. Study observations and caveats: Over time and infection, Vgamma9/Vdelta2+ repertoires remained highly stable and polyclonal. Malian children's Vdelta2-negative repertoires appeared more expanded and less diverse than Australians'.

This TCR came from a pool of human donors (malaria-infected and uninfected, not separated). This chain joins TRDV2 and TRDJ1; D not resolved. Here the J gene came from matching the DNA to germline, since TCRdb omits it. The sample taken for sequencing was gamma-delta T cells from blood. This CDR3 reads CACDSAGVDKLIF. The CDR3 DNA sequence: TGTGCCTGTGACAGTGCAGGAGTCGATAAACTCATCTTT.